A selection of T cell receptor beta chains follows, all from one sample in a study of response to subunit inactivated influenza vaccine. Each CDR3 protein gets one entry after TCRdb re-called the RT-PCR reads with MiXCR. The sample records about 570,000 distinct CDR3 sequences, approximately 10% being singletons. These data were also filed under a second study, of T cells expressing NK-cell markers.

The sequencing here drew on PBMCs from blood, taken on the day of vaccination. The receptors come from a man aged 45 to 65 who received an inactivated influenza vaccine. The conserved cysteine and the conserved F or W are not part of the CDR3 here. Each record gives: CDR3 protein, J gene, D gene, V gene. A D gene is named only where the DNA matches it firmly.

ASSFGGQGNEKLF | TRBJ1-4 | TRBD1 | TRBV5-1
ASSQDLDGYNEQF | TRBJ2-1 | - | TRBV4-2
ASSKRGFESEQY | TRBJ2-7 | - | TRBV5-1
ATSRDGLAGAGDTQY | TRBJ2-3 | TRBD2 | TRBV15
ASSYGDRGVGPQH | TRBJ1-5 | TRBD1 | TRBV12-3/TRBV12-4
ASSEDAAVEGRAF | TRBJ1-1 | - | TRBV2
SARQGATSNQPQH | TRBJ1-5 | TRBD1 | TRBV20-1
ASSIPLTSGKETQY | TRBJ2-5 | TRBD2 | TRBV7-9
ATSRDGSSRAGEKLF | TRBJ1-4 | - | TRBV15
ASTLTGNEQF | TRBJ2-1 | - | TRBV5-6